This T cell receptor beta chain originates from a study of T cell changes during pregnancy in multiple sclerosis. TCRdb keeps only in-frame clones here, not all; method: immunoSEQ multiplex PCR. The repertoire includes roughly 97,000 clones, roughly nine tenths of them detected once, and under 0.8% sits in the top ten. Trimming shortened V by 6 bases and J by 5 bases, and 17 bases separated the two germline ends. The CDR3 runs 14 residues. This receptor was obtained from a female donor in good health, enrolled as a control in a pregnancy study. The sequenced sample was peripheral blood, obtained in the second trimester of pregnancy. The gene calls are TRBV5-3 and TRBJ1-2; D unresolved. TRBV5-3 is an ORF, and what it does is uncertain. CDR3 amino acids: CARTHTCTGYGYTF. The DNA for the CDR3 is TGTGCCAGAACCCACACGTGCACGGGATATGGCTACACCTTC.